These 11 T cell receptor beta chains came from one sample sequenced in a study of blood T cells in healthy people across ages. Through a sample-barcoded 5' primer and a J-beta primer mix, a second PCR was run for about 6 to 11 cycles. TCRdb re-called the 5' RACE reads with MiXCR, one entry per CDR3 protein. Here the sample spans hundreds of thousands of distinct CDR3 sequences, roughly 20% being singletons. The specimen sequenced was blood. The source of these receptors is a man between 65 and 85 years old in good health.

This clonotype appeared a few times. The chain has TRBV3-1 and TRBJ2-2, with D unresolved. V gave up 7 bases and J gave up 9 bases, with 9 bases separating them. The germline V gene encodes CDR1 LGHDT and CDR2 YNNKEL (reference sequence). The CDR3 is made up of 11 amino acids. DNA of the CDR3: TGTGCCAGCACCTCGACCCGGGAGCTGTTTTTT. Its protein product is CASTSTRELFF.

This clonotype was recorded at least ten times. The CDR3 spells CASSLNQREGQFF. CDR3 DNA sequence: TGTGCCAGCAGCTTAAATCAGCGGGAGGGGCAGTTCTTC. V and J are TRBV11-3 and TRBJ2-1; 10 bases line up with TRBD2. The CDR3 contains 13 residues. Germline values: CDR1 SGHNT, CDR2 YENEEA. With V trimmed by 2 bases and J by 12 bases, 4 bases remained unmatched.

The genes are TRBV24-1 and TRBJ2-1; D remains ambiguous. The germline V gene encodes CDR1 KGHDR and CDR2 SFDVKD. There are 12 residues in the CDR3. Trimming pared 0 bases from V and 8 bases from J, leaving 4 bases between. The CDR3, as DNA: TGTGCCACCAGTGATTTGAGATATGAGCAGTTCTTC. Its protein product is CATSDLRYEQFF.

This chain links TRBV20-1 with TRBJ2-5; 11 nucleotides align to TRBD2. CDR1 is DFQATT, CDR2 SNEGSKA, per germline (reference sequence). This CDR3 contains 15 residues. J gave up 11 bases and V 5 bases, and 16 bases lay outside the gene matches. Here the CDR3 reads CSAREGTSGALEQYF. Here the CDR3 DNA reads TGCAGTGCTCGCGAAGGGACTAGCGGCGCCCTGGAGCAGTACTTC.

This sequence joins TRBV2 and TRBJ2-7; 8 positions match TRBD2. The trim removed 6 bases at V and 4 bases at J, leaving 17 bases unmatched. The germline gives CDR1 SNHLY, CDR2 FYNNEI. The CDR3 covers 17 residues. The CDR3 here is CASSARTIAGPEYEQYF. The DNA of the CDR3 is TGTGCCAGCAGCGCCAGGACTATAGCGGGGCCGGAATACGAGCAGTACTTC.

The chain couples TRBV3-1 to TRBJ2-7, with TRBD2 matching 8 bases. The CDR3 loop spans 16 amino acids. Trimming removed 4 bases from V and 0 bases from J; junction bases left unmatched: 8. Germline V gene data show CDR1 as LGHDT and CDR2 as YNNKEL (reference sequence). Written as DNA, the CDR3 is TGTGCCAGCAGCCCCCGGGGAACTAGCGGCTCCTACGAGCAGTACTTC. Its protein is CASSPRGTSGSYEQYF.

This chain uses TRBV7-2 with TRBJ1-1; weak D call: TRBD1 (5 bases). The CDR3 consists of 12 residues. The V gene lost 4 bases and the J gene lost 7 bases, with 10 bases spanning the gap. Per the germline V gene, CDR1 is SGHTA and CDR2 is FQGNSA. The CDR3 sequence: CASSSLQGEAFF. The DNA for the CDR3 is TGTGCCAGCAGCTCCCTCCAGGGTGAAGCTTTCTTT.

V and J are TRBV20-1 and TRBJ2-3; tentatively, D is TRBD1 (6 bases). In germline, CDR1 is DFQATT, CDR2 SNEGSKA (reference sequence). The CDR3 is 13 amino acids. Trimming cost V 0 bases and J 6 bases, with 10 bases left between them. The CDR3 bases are TGCAGTGCTAGAGATCACAGGGATGATACGCAGTATTTT. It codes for CSARDHRDDTQYF.

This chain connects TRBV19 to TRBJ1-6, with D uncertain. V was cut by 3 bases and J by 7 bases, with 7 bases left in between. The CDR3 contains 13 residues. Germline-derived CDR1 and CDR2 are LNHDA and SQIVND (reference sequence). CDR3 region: CASSIAENSPLHF. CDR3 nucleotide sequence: TGTGCCAGTAGTATCGCGGAGAATTCACCCCTCCACTTT.

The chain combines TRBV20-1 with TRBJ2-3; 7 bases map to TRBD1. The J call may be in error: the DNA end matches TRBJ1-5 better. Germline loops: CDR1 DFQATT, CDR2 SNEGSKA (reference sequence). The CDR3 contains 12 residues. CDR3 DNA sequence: TGCAGTGCGGCAGCAGGGACAGATACGCAGCATTTT. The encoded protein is CSAAAGTDTQHF.

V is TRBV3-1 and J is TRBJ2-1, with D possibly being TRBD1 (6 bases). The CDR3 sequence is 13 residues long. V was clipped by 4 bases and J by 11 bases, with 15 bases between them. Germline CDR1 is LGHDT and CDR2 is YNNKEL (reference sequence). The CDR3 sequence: CASSPGQPSKQFF. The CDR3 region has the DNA TGTGCCAGCAGCCCGGGACAACCTAGTAAGCAGTTCTTC.